The 8 T cell receptor beta chains presented below share a single source sample, sequenced in a study of T cell responses to AZD1222 COVID-19 vaccine. The protocol was immunoSEQ multiplex PCR, while the TCRdb copy is restricted to in-frame clones and leaves out a portion. The sample lists around 130,000 clones, approximately 93% occurring once. Sequenced here: peripheral blood, sampled on day 0 of AZD1222 vaccination. The receptors were sampled from an adult in good health.

This sequence joins TRBV29-1 and TRBJ2-1; tentatively, D is TRBD1 or TRBD2 (5 bases each). The CDR3 is 14 amino acids. V shed 0 bases and J shed 8 bases, with 14 bases lying between them. CDR1 is SQVTM, CDR2 ANQGSEA, per germline. CDR3 sequence (DNA): TGCAGCGTTGAAGATCGGGGCAGTGGGGATGAGCAGTTCTTC. Protein sequence: CSVEDRGSGDEQFF.

The rearrangement links TRBV5-4 to TRBJ1-2; D may be TRBD1 (6 bases). This CDR3 has 15 amino acids. With 5 bases removed from V and 0 bases from J, the gap between germline ends came to 14 bases. CDR1 is SGHNT, CDR2 YYREEE, per germline (reference sequence). The chain's CDR3 is CASRRGWDTNYGYTF. CDR3 bases: TGTGCCAGCAGGAGGGGGTGGGATACTAACTATGGCTACACCTTC.

The chain joins TRBV5-1 to TRBJ2-2, with 8 bases that match TRBD1. V gave up 0 bases and J gave up 5 bases; unmatched junction bases: 6. The CDR3 spans 16 residues. Looked up from germline, CDR1 is SGHRS and CDR2 is YFSETQ. Written as DNA, the CDR3 is TGCGCCAGCAGCTTGGAATCGCAGGGGGCAACCGGGGAGCTGTTTTTT. This gives the protein CASSLESQGATGELFF.

This clone was counted only a few times. V usage is TRBV11-1 and J usage is TRBJ1-1; 7 nucleotides match TRBD1. Trimming removed 5 bases from V and 6 bases from J; junction bases left unmatched: 9. The CDR3 is made up of 14 amino acids. Per germline, CDR1 SGHAT and CDR2 FQDESV (reference sequence). CDR3 loop: CASSARTGKAEAFF. The DNA of the CDR3 is TGTGCCAGCAGCGCAAGGACAGGCAAGGCTGAAGCTTTCTTT.

This chain uses TRBV5-6 with TRBJ2-7; no reliable D call. The germline CDR1 and CDR2 sequences are SGHDT and YYEEEE. Trimming shortened V by 6 bases and J by 0 bases, and 13 bases separated the two germline ends. This CDR3 contains 14 residues. The CDR3: CASTRTGSSYEQYF. The CDR3 DNA reads as TGTGCCAGCACCCGGACGGGTAGCTCCTACGAGCAGTACTTC. The full variable domain, completed using reference TRBV5-6 and TRBJ2-7, is DAGVTQSPTHLIKTRGQQVTLRCSPKSGHDTVSWYQQALGQGPQFIFQYYEEEERQRGNFPDRFSGHQFPNYSSELNVNALLLGDSALYLCASTRTGSSYEQYFGPGTRLTVT.

V and J are TRBV7-3 and TRBJ2-1; TRBD2 matches 10 bases. J lost 0 bases, V lost 5 bases, and 1 base had no gene match. The CDR3 length is 15 residues. Germline CDR1 and CDR2: SGHTA and FQGTGA. The CDR3 sequence: CASSPSGSSYNEQFF. The CDR3 region has the DNA TGTGCCAGCAGCCCTAGCGGGAGCTCCTACAATGAGCAGTTCTTC.

The gene calls are TRBV5-1 and TRBJ1-2, with D perhaps matching TRBD1 (6 bases). Germline loops: CDR1 SGHRS, CDR2 YFSETQ. The V end was cut by 0 bases, the J end by 4 bases, with 13 bases between. The CDR3 covers 15 residues. Here the CDR3 reads CASSLVGTPLYGYTF. CDR3 in DNA: TGCGCCAGCAGCTTGGTCGGGACACCACTCTATGGCTACACCTTC.

V is TRBV6-1 and J is TRBJ2-7; D tentatively reads TRBD1 or TRBD2 (6 bases each). The CDR3 runs 14 residues. The germline CDR1 and CDR2 sequences are MNHNS and SASEGT. Trimming left V 0 bases short and J 5 bases short, with 11 bases between. CDR3 amino acids: CASSEARGRNEQYF. The CDR3 bases are TGTGCCAGCAGTGAAGCACGGGGGCGGAACGAGCAGTACTTC.